These 11 T cell receptor beta chains share one sample of origin, sequenced in a study of T cells in Graves' hyperthyroidism and ophthalmopathy. TCR beta CDR3 regions were amplified from RNA transcripts. RT-PCR in the first round (using the HTBI primer set) targeted the TCR CDR3. MiXCR, run by TCRdb on the multiplex PCR reads, gives a single entry per CDR3 protein. Of roughly 840,000 distinct CDR3 sequences in the sample, roughly 37% were seen once. Sequenced material: blood. These receptors came from a man between 18 and 29 years old with Graves' hyperthyroidism.

This clonotype was found once. This rearrangement joins TRBV7-8 to TRBJ2-7, with 10 bases matching TRBD1. After removal of 5 bases from V and 5 bases from J, the junction contained 9 bases not matched to a gene. The CDR3 length is 15 residues. In germline, CDR1 is SGHVS, CDR2 FQNEAQ. CDR3 in amino acids: CASSQTGQGSNEQYF. The CDR3 DNA is TGTGCCAGCAGCCAGACGGGACAGGGGAGCAACGAGCAGTACTTC.

J is TRBJ2-5 and V is TRBV7-9, with 10 bases that match TRBD1. CDR1 SEHNR and CDR2 FQNEAQ come from the germline V gene (reference sequence). Germline trimming cut 6 bases from V and 11 bases from J; bases unmatched to any gene: 9. The CDR3 consists of 13 residues. The CDR3, as DNA: TGTGCCAGCAGTCCGGGACAGGGGTTGGTACAGTACTTC. Its translation: CASSPGQGLVQYF. Together with reference TRBV7-9 and TRBJ2-5, the CDR3 gives the full variable domain: DTGVSQNPRHKITKRGQNVTFRCDPISEHNRLYWYRQTLGQGPEFLTYFQNEAQLEKSRLLSDRFSAERPKGSFSTLEIQRTEQGDSAMYLCASSPGQGLVQYFGPGTRLLVL.

V is TRBV7-2 and J is TRBJ2-5; 15 nucleotides match TRBD2. The J call is uncertain, as TRBJ2-7 better fits the DNA end. Germline V lookup: CDR1 SGHTA, CDR2 FQGNSA. This CDR3 has 18 residues. The CDR3 region has the DNA TGTGCCAGCAGCGCGGGACTAGCGGGAGGTACTGGATCCTACGAGCAGTACTTC. Protein: CASSAGLAGGTGSYEQYF.

The rearrangement joins TRBV19 to TRBJ2-5, with 12 bases aligning to TRBD2. Unmatched junction bases numbered 14, after V lost 9 bases and J lost 3 bases. Germline V gives CDR1 LNHDA, CDR2 SQIVND (reference sequence). The CDR3 totals 17 residues. Here the CDR3 reads CASSLRSTSGRKETQYF. The CDR3 DNA follows: TGTGCCAGCAGCTTGCGTTCGACTAGCGGGAGAAAAGAGACCCAGTACTTC.

The V gene is TRBV29-1, the J gene TRBJ1-5, with a weak D call TRBD1 (5 bases). The germline gives CDR1 SQVTM, CDR2 ANQGSEA. The V end was cut by 7 bases, the J end by 6 bases, with 19 bases between. This CDR3 is built from 14 residues. The CDR3, as DNA: TGCAGCGCTGCGGAAGCAGGGCGCGGTCAGCCCCAGCATTTT. Translation: CSAAEAGRGQPQHF.

V usage is TRBV7-8 and J usage is TRBJ2-5; the D call may be TRBD1 or TRBD2 (6 bases each). The germline V gene encodes CDR1 SGHVS and CDR2 FQNEAQ. This CDR3 spans 15 amino acids. Trimming left V 5 bases short and J 5 bases short, with 18 bases between. CDR3 in amino acids: CASSRGGNLGETQYF. CDR3 bases: TGTGCCAGCAGCAGAGGGGGGAACCTAGGGGAGACCCAGTACTTC.

In its sample, this clonotype was seen once. The chain has TRBV7-8 and TRBJ1-6; tentatively, D is TRBD1 (5 bases). V lost 5 bases and J lost 10, with 15 bases in between. Germline assignment: CDR1 SGHVS and CDR2 FQNEAQ. The CDR3 is made up of 14 amino acids. The DNA of the CDR3 is TGTGCCAGCAGCCCCCAGGGCTTGGGGTCACCCCTCCACTTT. Amino acids: CASSPQGLGSPLHF.

This sequence joins TRBV20-1 and TRBJ1-3; D remains unclear. Germline V gene data show CDR1 as DFQATT and CDR2 as SNEGSKA (reference sequence). CDR3 length: 12 amino acids. Trimming pared 7 bases from V and 0 bases from J, leaving 7 bases between. The DNA of the CDR3 is TGCAGTGTAACGGCCTCTGGAAACACCATATATTTT. Its protein product is CSVTASGNTIYF.

At least ten counts were recorded for this clonotype. CDR3 sequence reads: CASSLAGSFNPPLHF. The CDR3 DNA is TGTGCCAGCAGCTTAGCCGGGTCTTTCAATCCACCCCTCCACTTT. The rearrangement joins TRBV7-9 to TRBJ1-6, with D hard to call. V was shortened by 0 bases and J by 11 bases, with 14 bases between the two germline ends. The CDR3 is 15 residues long. CDR1 is SEHNR and CDR2 is FQNEAQ in the germline V gene (reference sequence).

This clonotype appeared a few times. The chain carries TRBV6-5 and TRBJ1-1; D uncertain. Germline CDR1 is MNHEY and CDR2 is SVGAGI. Trimming left V 5 bases short and J 11 bases short, with 18 bases between. The CDR3 covers 13 residues. The CDR3 bases are TGTGCCAGCAGTACCTACAGCGGGGTTGCGGCTTTCTTT. It yields the protein CASSTYSGVAAFF.

This clonotype came up a few times. V usage is TRBV20-1 and J usage is TRBJ1-1; a possible D gene is TRBD1 (6 bases). This CDR3 is 15 amino acids long. The V gene lost 5 bases and the J gene lost 0 bases, with 16 bases spanning the gap. CDR1 and CDR2 from the germline V gene are DFQATT and SNEGSKA (reference sequence). The CDR3 region is CSAQRQAYVNTEAFF. CDR3 in DNA: TGCAGTGCTCAGAGACAGGCATACGTGAACACTGAAGCTTTCTTT.